This T cell receptor (beta chain) was identified during a study of blood T cells in healthy people across ages. This CDR3 contains 16 residues. The junction had 3 bases not matched to a gene; V was cut back by 1 base and J by 2 bases. Germline V gives CDR1 SGHTA, CDR2 FQGNSA. Together with a sample-barcoded 5' primer, a J-beta primer mix was included in a second PCR lasting about 7 to 12 cycles. TCRdb called the 5' RACE reads again in MiXCR, with one record for every CDR3 protein. Of over 1,500,000 distinct CDR3 sequences in the sample, around half were seen once. The sample was blood. The rearrangement uses TRBV7-2 and TRBJ2-7; 12 nucleotides align to TRBD2. This TCR was recovered from a woman aged 40 to 49 in good health. CDR3 protein: CASSLETSGSPYEQYF. The CDR3 DNA reads as TGTGCCAGCAGCTTAGAGACTAGCGGGAGCCCCTACGAGCAGTACTTC.